The 3 T cell receptor beta chains given below trace back to one sample, sequenced in a study of T cell responses to AZD1222 COVID-19 vaccine (dated by TCRdb to the early 2020s). Libraries were prepared through the immunoSEQ multiplex PCR assay. The table was pulled from immuneACCESS by TCRdb, which kept in-frame rearrangements only. Such tables lose some clones; where checked, under half of the loss comes from unresolved V genes, and the rest has no known cause. The sample data list 90,000 to 120,000 clones, and roughly 90% of these were observed just once. The ten largest account for 5.5% to 8.5% of the sample. The sample's time point label, in plain terms: baseline before first vaccination. This sample comprised peripheral blood, obtained on day 0 of AZD1222 vaccination. The source of these receptors is an adult in good health.

This clone was observed a few times. CDR3 loop: CASSPSTGELFF. CDR3 in DNA: TGTGCCAGCAGCCCGAGCACCGGGGAGCTGTTTTTT. The chain recombines TRBV11-3 with TRBJ2-2; D gene ambiguous. Germline-derived CDR1 and CDR2 are SGHNT and YENEEA. V gave up 5 bases and J gave up 4 bases, with 5 bases separating them. The CDR3 runs 12 residues.

The rearrangement joins TRBV28 to TRBJ1-3; D remains ambiguous. The CDR3 has 16 residues. The germline gives CDR1 MDHEN, CDR2 SYDVKM. V lost 6 bases to trimming and J lost 4 bases, with 19 bases between them. The chain's CDR3 is CASSSPGEQAGNTIYF. DNA for the CDR3: TGTGCCAGCAGCTCCCCGGGTGAACAAGCGGGAAACACCATATATTTT.

The chain uses TRBV28 and TRBJ1-2, with a tentative D call TRBD1 (5 bases). The CDR3 is 13 amino acids. The germline V and J ends were trimmed by 3 bases and 8 bases, with 13 bases remaining between them. Per germline, CDR1 MDHEN and CDR2 SYDVKM. This CDR3 reads CASSFWAGMGYTF. Written as DNA, the CDR3 is TGTGCCAGCAGTTTTTGGGCAGGGATGGGCTACACCTTC.